This TCR beta chain was sequenced for a study of shared clonotypes between healthy human individuals. Measured with immunoSEQ multiplex PCR; TCRdb has only the in-frame clones, and not every one. This table holds fewer than 1 million clones, about 96% found once. Naivety among CD8 cells was defined by CD45RO negativity and positive CCR7 selection, thereby excluding terminally differentiated effector memory CD45RA+ cells. The sample holds one count of this clone. CDR1 and CDR2 from the germline V gene are SGHRS and YFSETQ. This CDR3 has 17 residues. After removal of 3 bases from V and 6 bases from J, the junction contained 9 bases not matched to a gene.

The sequence derives from a man aged 25 to 40 in good health. J is TRBJ2-1 and V is TRBV5-1, with TRBD2 matching over 13 bases. Sequencing input: naive CD8+ T cells sorted from blood. The CDR3 nucleotides are TGCGCCAGCAGCTCGGCCCTGACTAGCGGGAGGAGCAATGAGCAGTTCTTC. Protein sequence: CASSSALTSGRSNEQFF. The variable domain in full, with the rest retrieved from reference TRBV5-1 and TRBJ2-1, is KAGVTQTPRYLIKTRGQQVTLSCSPISGHRSVSWYQQTPGQGLQFLFEYFSETQRNKGNFPGRFSGRQFSNSRSEMNVSTLELGDSALYLCASSSALTSGRSNEQFFGPGTRLTVL.